What follows describes a single T cell receptor beta chain. This record belongs to a study of control samples from healthy donors and cancer patients. Assay: immunoSEQ multiplex PCR; the TCRdb copy retains only in-frame clones and omits some. The profile shows around 150,000 clones, approximately 90% of them singletons. This CDR3 has 16 amino acids. V dropped 5 bases and J dropped 5 bases, with 22 bases sitting between them. Germline V gene sequence: CDR1 SNHLY, CDR2 FYNNEI. V usage is TRBV2 and J usage is TRBJ2-7; D not certain. This clonotype was sampled from a man in his thirties or forties in good health. Material for sequencing was blood. The CDR3 nucleotides read TGTGCCAGCAGTTCTCAAGTCTTATCCCCCTACGACGAGCAGTACTTC. It encodes CASSSQVLSPYDEQYF.